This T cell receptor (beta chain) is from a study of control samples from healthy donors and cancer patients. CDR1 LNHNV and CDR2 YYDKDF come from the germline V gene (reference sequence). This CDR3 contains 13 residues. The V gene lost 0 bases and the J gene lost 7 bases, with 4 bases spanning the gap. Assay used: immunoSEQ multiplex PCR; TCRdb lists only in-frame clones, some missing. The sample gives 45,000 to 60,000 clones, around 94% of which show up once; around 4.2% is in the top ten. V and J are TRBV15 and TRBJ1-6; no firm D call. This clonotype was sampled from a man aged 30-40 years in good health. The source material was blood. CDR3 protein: CATSRDQNSPLHF. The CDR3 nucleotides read TGTGCCACCAGCAGAGATCAGAATTCACCCCTCCACTTT. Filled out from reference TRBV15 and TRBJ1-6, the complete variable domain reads DAMVIQNPRYQVTQFGKPVTLSCSQTLNHNVMYWYQQKSSQAPKLLFHYYDKDFNNEADTPDNFQSRRPNTSFCFLDIRSPGLGDTAMYLCATSRDQNSPLHFGNGTRLTVT.